Listed below are T cell receptor beta chains from one sample, sequenced in a study of beta chain features in type 1 diabetes. Here immunoSEQ multiplex PCR was the method, and the copy in TCRdb shows in-frame clones only, minus some. The sample lists 200,000 to 300,000 clones; approximately 70% were seen once. Material for sequencing was naive CD4+ T cells from blood. The receptors stem from a man younger than 40 in good health. Each CDR3 is given with its conserved first and last residue. Each record gives: clone size, V gene, D gene, J gene, CDR3 DNA, CDR3 protein. D genes are given only for firm matches. Expanded clones get a size class; other rows say once, few or many, or leave the size out.

-	TRBV5-1	TRBD2	TRBJ2-1	TGCGCCAGCAACCCGGCGAGCGGGGGGGCTGGCGGTGAGCAGTTCTTC	CASNPASGGAGGEQFF
-	TRBV5-6	-	TRBJ2-7	TGTGCCAGCAGCACCCTCGCGAGGGGACCTTACGAGCAGTACTTC	CASSTLARGPYEQYF
few	TRBV10-3	TRBD2	TRBJ2-1	TGTGCCATCAGTTCTACTAGCGTCTCCTACAATGAGCAGTTCTTC	CAISSTSVSYNEQFF
few	TRBV15	-	TRBJ2-5	TGTGCCACCAGCAGAGACGCGGCTCTATGGGAGACCCAGTACTTC	CATSRDAALWETQYF
-	TRBV27	TRBD2	TRBJ2-7	TGTGCCAGCAGTAGGGGACTAGCGGGAGTGGTCGAGCAGTACTTC	CASSRGLAGVVEQYF
-	TRBV29-1	TRBD2	TRBJ2-1	TGCAGCGTTGTTGGCGGGAGGTCCCCTGAGATTGAGCAGTTCTTC	CSVVGGRSPEIEQFF
-	TRBV7-9	TRBD2	TRBJ2-1	TGTGCCAGCAGCTTAGGACTAGCGGGACACAATGAGCAGTTCTTC	CASSLGLAGHNEQFF
-	TRBV5-4	-	TRBJ1-2	TGTGCCAGCAGCTTGCAGGGACGGACTCTTGATGGCTACACCTTC	CASSLQGRTLDGYTF
-	TRBV28	-	TRBJ2-5	TGTGCCAGCAGTTCTCACAGCAATCAAGAGACCCAGTACTTC	CASSSHSNQETQYF
-	TRBV7-8	TRBD1	TRBJ2-2	TGTGCCAGCACGAAGGACAGGGGACACTTGACCGGGGAGCTGTTTTTT	CASTKDRGHLTGELFF
once	TRBV30	-	TRBJ1-3	TGTGCCTGGAGTATCGGGGTTGGAAACACCATATATTTT	CAWSIGVGNTIYF
few	TRBV5-6	TRBD1	TRBJ1-2	TGTGCCAGCAGTTCCAGGGACAGTGGCTACACCTTC	CASSSRDSGYTF
-	TRBV5-4	TRBD1	TRBJ2-1	TGTGCCAGCAGCTTGGAACAGGGGATTAACAATGAGCAGTTCTTC	CASSLEQGINNEQFF
-	TRBV4-3	TRBD2	TRBJ2-1	TGCGCCAGCAGCCAATATGGACTAGCATACAATGAGCAGTTCTTC	CASSQYGLAYNEQFF
once	TRBV30	TRBD1	TRBJ1-2	TGTGCCTGGTTGAGGACAGGCCGACGATCCGGCTATGGCTACACCTTC	CAWLRTGRRSGYGYTF
-	TRBV15	-	TRBJ2-3	TGTGCCACCAGCAGAGATTTAGGCACAGATACGCAGTATTTT	CATSRDLGTDTQYF
-	TRBV6-5	-	TRBJ2-5	TGTGCCAGCGCCAGAGAAGAGACCCAGTACTTC	CASAREETQYF
once	TRBV5-1	TRBD1	TRBJ2-3	TGCGCCAGCAGCCCCAGGACAGGGGGCGCGGATACGCAGTATTTT	CASSPRTGGADTQYF
-	TRBV11-2	TRBD2	TRBJ2-4	TGTGCCAGCAGCTTGACTAGCGGACCAAACATTCAGTACTTC	CASSLTSGPNIQYF
-	TRBV7-9	-	TRBJ2-7	TGTGCCAGCAGCCTTAGCATACCAGTGCAGTACTTC	CASSLSIPVQYF
-	TRBV28	TRBD2	TRBJ2-1	TGTGCCAGCAGTTCCCTAGCGGCAACCTCCTACAATGAGCAGTTCTTC	CASSSLAATSYNEQFF
-	TRBV14	TRBD2	TRBJ2-1	TGTGCCAGCAGCCTCATAGCGGGAGCAACAAGCAATGAGCAGTTCTTC	CASSLIAGATSNEQFF
-	TRBV15	TRBD1	TRBJ2-1	TGTGCCACCAGCAGAGAAGGACAGGTCCCCTACAATGAGCAGTTCTTC	CATSREGQVPYNEQFF
-	TRBV4-2	-	TRBJ1-4	TGTGCCAGCAGCCAACGAGGGGAAGCTAATGAAAAACTGTTTTTT	CASSQRGEANEKLFF
-	TRBV9	-	TRBJ1-6	TGTGCCAGCAGCGTTGGGGTTGGGTGGAATTCACCCCTCCACTTT	CASSVGVGWNSPLHF
few	TRBV29-1	-	TRBJ2-1	TGCAGCGTTCTGCGCGGTCCCGATGAGCAGTTCTTC	CSVLRGPDEQFF
few	TRBV5-1	TRBD2	TRBJ2-1	TGCGCCAGCACCTCCGGGACTAGCGAGGTGGGTGAGCAGTTCTTC	CASTSGTSEVGEQFF
-	TRBV30	-	TRBJ1-2	TGTGCCTGGAGTGGTTGGACGGCTTCATCCGGCTACACCTTC	CAWSGWTASSGYTF
-	TRBV30	-	TRBJ1-2	TGTGCCTGGAGTGGAACCGGGATTTGGCATGGCTACACCTTC	CAWSGTGIWHGYTF
-	TRBV18	-	TRBJ2-1	TGTGCCAGCTCACCGAGGGTCGGTTACAATGAGCAGTTCTTC	CASSPRVGYNEQFF
few	TRBV2	TRBD2	TRBJ2-1	TGTGCCAGCACCCTGGGACTAGCGGGACGGGAGCAGTTCTTC	CASTLGLAGREQFF